Reported below is one T cell receptor (beta chain). The entry originates in a study of blood T cells in healthy people across ages. The CDR3 covers 14 residues. The V end lost 4 bases, the J end lost 0 bases, and 6 bases lay between the germline ends. Germline CDR1 SGHTA, CDR2 FQGTGA. It was with a sample-barcoded 5' primer and a J-beta primer mix that a second PCR of about 6 to 11 cycles was run. A single record per CDR3 protein comes from TCRdb applying MiXCR to the 5' RACE reads. The sample consists of hundreds of thousands of distinct CDR3 sequences, roughly 56% of them appearing once. The sequencing input was blood. The sequence was collected from a man aged 35-49 years in good health. The chain has TRBV7-3 and TRBJ2-2; D is uncertain. The CDR3 nucleotides are TGTGCCAGCAGCTCGGACGCGAACACCGGGGAGCTGTTTTTT. Translated, it gives CASSSDANTGELFF.